The 17 T cell receptor beta chains below were found in one sample sequenced in a study of CD8 T cells in Susac syndrome. With random hexamers, about 0.5 to 1 ug RNA was reverse transcribed. TCRdb redid the calling of the immunoSEQ multiplex PCR reads with MiXCR, one entry per CDR3 protein. The sample carries fewer than 150,000 distinct CDR3 sequences, about 93% recorded once. The specimen was CD8+ T cells from PBMCs. Receptors originate from a human donor with multiple sclerosis.

The V gene is TRBV20-1, the J gene TRBJ2-2, with 7 bases lining up with TRBD1. Trimming removed 6 bases from V and 0 bases from J; junction bases left unmatched: 13. The germline CDR1 and CDR2 sequences are DFQATT and SNEGSKA (reference sequence). The CDR3 has 17 amino acids. CDR3 amino acids: CSAFDRDRRSNTGELFF. CDR3 nucleotide sequence: TGCAGTGCCTTCGACAGGGATAGGCGTTCGAACACCGGGGAGCTGTTTTTT.

The chain recombines TRBV27 with TRBJ1-1; 7 nucleotides agree with TRBD1. This CDR3 is built from 13 residues. Germline lookup yields CDR1 MNHEY and CDR2 SMNVEV (reference sequence). J gave up 7 bases and V 4 bases, and 6 bases lay outside the gene matches. The CDR3, as DNA: TGTGCCAGCAGTTGGACGACAGGGAGTGAAGCTTTCTTT. Encoded protein: CASSWTTGSEAFF.

V gene TRBV7-9 combines with J gene TRBJ1-3; no definite D call. Trimming shortened V by 4 bases and J by 0 bases, and 19 bases separated the two germline ends. This CDR3 region has 18 residues. CDR1 SEHNR and CDR2 FQNEAQ come from the germline V gene (reference sequence). The CDR3 sequence is CASSSSSYGPSSGNTIYF. In nucleotides, the CDR3 is TGTGCCAGCAGCTCTTCCTCCTACGGCCCGTCCTCTGGAAACACCATATATTTT.

This chain uses TRBV30 with TRBJ2-2; 10 bases are a match to TRBD2. The CDR3 length is 17 residues. Trimming at V came to 2 bases and at J to 0 bases, leaving 6 bases not matched to a gene. Germline CDR1 reads GTSNPN; CDR2 reads SVGIG (reference sequence). CDR3 sequence: CAWSPLAGVANTGELFF. In DNA form, the CDR3 reads TGTGCCTGGAGTCCGCTAGCGGGGGTCGCGAACACCGGGGAGCTGTTTTTT. Looking up the rest from reference TRBV30 and TRBJ2-2 gives the full variable domain: SQTIHQWPATLVQPVGSPLSLECTVEGTSNPNLYWYRQAAGRGLQLLFYSVGIGQISSEVPQNLSASRPQDRQFILSSKKLLLSDSGFYLCAWSPLAGVANTGELFFGEGSRLTVL.

V gene TRBV6-2 or TRBV6-3 combines with J gene TRBJ2-1; D may match TRBD1 or TRBD2 (6 bases each). The ends were cut back, 9 bases at V and 5 bases at J, with 11 bases in the middle. The CDR3 is made up of 12 amino acids. Looked up from germline, CDR1 is MNHEY and CDR2 is SVGEGT. The CDR3 DNA reads TGTGCCAGGGAGGAGGGGGACAATGAGCAGTTCTTC. It translates to CAREEGDNEQFF.

The table lists this clonotype with a count of one. This rearrangement joins TRBV10-2 to TRBJ2-3, with 13 bases fitting TRBD2. The V gene end was trimmed by 8 bases and the J gene end by 1 base; junction bases not matched to a gene: 9. CDR1 WSHSY and CDR2 SAAADI come from the germline V gene. The CDR3 has 17 amino acids. CDR3 sequence (DNA): TGCGCCAGCGCGGGACTAGCGGGACCGTGGGGCACAGATACGCAGTATTTT. Amino acid sequence: CASAGLAGPWGTDTQYF.

This chain uses TRBV30 with TRBJ1-1; tentative D call: TRBD1 (6 bases). V lost 1 base and J lost 5, with 14 bases in between. The CDR3 length is 14 residues. Germline values: CDR1 GTSNPN, CDR2 SVGIG (reference sequence). The CDR3 DNA reads TGTGCCTGGAGTGGGGGCCCTACAGGGACTGAAGCTTTCTTT. This translates into CAWSGGPTGTEAFF.

V and J are TRBV28 and TRBJ2-4, with 7 positions matching TRBD1. The V and J ends lost 6 bases and 5 bases, in that order; junction bases with no gene match: 10. The germline CDR1 and CDR2 sequences are MDHEN and SYDVKM. The CDR3 is 15 amino acids. The CDR3: CASSTGDSHENIQYF. In DNA form, the CDR3 reads TGTGCCAGCAGCACAGGGGACAGCCATGAAAACATTCAGTACTTC. Supplemented by reference TRBV28 and TRBJ2-4, the full variable domain reads DVKVTQSSRYLVKRTGEKVFLECVQDMDHENMFWYRQDPGLGLRLIYFSYDVKMKEKGDIPEGYSVSREKKERFSLILESASTNQTSMYLCASSTGDSHENIQYFGAGTRLSVL.

This chain uses TRBV6-5 with TRBJ1-4; 8 bases fit TRBD1. V dropped 6 bases and J dropped 5; count of bases not matched to a gene: 5. The germline CDR1 and CDR2 sequences are MNHEY and SVGAGI. CDR3 size: 14 residues. The CDR3 loop is CASRMTGVNEKLFF. The CDR3 region has the DNA TGTGCCAGCAGAATGACAGGGGTAAATGAAAAACTGTTTTTT.

The genes are TRBV27 and TRBJ2-7; D call uncertain. The CDR3 consists of 13 residues. V gave up 2 bases and J gave up 2 bases, with 7 bases separating them. Germline CDR1 and CDR2: MNHEY and SMNVEV (reference sequence). CDR3 protein: CASSLAEPYEQYF. The CDR3 bases are TGTGCCAGCAGTTTAGCTGAGCCCTACGAGCAGTACTTC.

The chain joins TRBV4-3 to TRBJ1-5, with TRBD1 identical over 7 bases. Germline CDR1 and CDR2: LGHNA and YSLEER. This CDR3 is 20 amino acids long. Losses at the gene ends were 1 base for V and 0 bases for J; bases not matched to a gene: 15. CDR3 in DNA: TGCGCCAGCAGCCAAGTTCTGACACCTGGGACAGCCTATAGCAATCAGCCCCAGCATTTT. As protein: CASSQVLTPGTAYSNQPQHF.

The chain uses TRBV30 and TRBJ1-2; D gene ambiguous. Deletions cut 3 bases from V and 2 bases from J, with 10 bases between. The CDR3 contains 13 residues. CDR1 is GTSNPN and CDR2 is SVGIG in the germline V gene (reference sequence). CDR3 in DNA: TGTGCCTGGAGGTTTTTAGGGAACTATGGCTACACCTTC. Translating gives CAWRFLGNYGYTF.

The rearrangement uses TRBV6-2 or TRBV6-3 and TRBJ2-7; D remains ambiguous. The CDR3 runs 11 residues. The V end was cut by 6 bases, the J end by 2 bases, with 5 bases between. Germline CDR1 reads MNHEY; CDR2 reads SVGEGT. CDR3 coding DNA: TGTGCCAGCAGCCGTCCCTACGAGCAGTACTTC. Its protein is CASSRPYEQYF.

The V gene is TRBV9, the J gene TRBJ2-1; unclear D gene. Germline lookup yields CDR1 SGDLS and CDR2 YYNGEE. V lost 4 bases to trimming and J lost 0 bases, with 14 bases between them. The CDR3 totals 16 residues. The CDR3 reads CASSPRPSCSYNEQFF. The CDR3 nucleotides read TGTGCCAGCAGCCCTCGACCGAGCTGCTCCTACAATGAGCAGTTCTTC.

The genes are TRBV20-1 and TRBJ2-7; D not certain. Germline assignment: CDR1 DFQATT and CDR2 SNEGSKA (reference sequence). The CDR3 is made up of 13 amino acids. V dropped 4 bases and J dropped 0 bases, with 10 bases sitting between them. In DNA form, the CDR3 reads TGCAGTGCTACAACAGTCAACTCCTACGAGCAGTACTTC. As protein: CSATTVNSYEQYF.

V is TRBV19 and J is TRBJ2-7, with TRBD1 matching over 8 bases. CDR3 size: 14 residues. Trimming removed 3 bases from V and 3 bases from J; junction bases left unmatched: 4. The germline V gene has CDR1 LNHDA and CDR2 SQIVND (reference sequence). DNA of the CDR3: TGTGCCAGTAGTATGGGGACAGGATTCTACGAGCAGTACTTC. Translated: CASSMGTGFYEQYF.

With regard to this clonotype: At one end, the junction sequence differs from germline, possibly due to a read error. The rearrangement uses TRBV23-1 and TRBJ2-7; 8 bases line up with TRBD1. TRBV23-1 falls under the ORF class, with uncertain function. The CDR3 covers 11 residues. CDR3 amino acids: CPRDRYYEQYF. The CDR3 coding sequence is TGCCCCAGGGACAGGTACTACGAGCAGTACTTC.